This is a list of T cell receptor beta chains from one sample in a study of cytomegalovirus exposure and HLA in healthy donors. Assay: immunoSEQ multiplex PCR; the TCRdb copy retains only in-frame clones and omits some. The sample contains around 130,000 clones, 65% to 80% of which appear only once. Sequenced input: PBMCs. All receptors come from a woman aged 18 to 35 in good health and CMV-seronegative. The CDR3 runs from the conserved cysteine through the conserved F or W. The D gene is left open where the match is weak. Not all rows give a size; the values are once, few, many and, for expanded clones, a class.

>TRBJ2-5|few|.|TRBV13
CASSLGQIQETQYF
TGTGCCAGCAGCTTAGGGCAGATCCAAGAGACCCAGTACTTC
>TRBJ2-7|.|TRBD1|TRBV4-1
CASSQVRATGTEQYF
TGCGCCAGCAGCCAAGTCAGGGCGACAGGGACCGAGCAGTACTTC
>TRBJ2-2|.|.|TRBV5-1
CASSGLDANTGELFF
TGCGCCAGCAGCGGACTGGACGCGAACACCGGGGAGCTGTTTTTT
>TRBJ2-2|once|.|TRBV27
CASRRGGVGGELFF
TGTGCCAGCAGGAGGGGGGGCGTTGGCGGGGAGCTGTTTTTT
>TRBJ1-2|.|.|TRBV6-5
CASSYVPGGTYGYTF
TGTGCCAGCAGTTACGTTCCTGGGGGGACCTATGGCTACACCTTC
>TRBJ2-3|.|.|TRBV6-5
CASSGRGERDTQYF
TGTGCCAGTAGTGGGAGGGGGGAGAGAGATACGCAGTATTTT
>TRBJ1-1|.|TRBD1|TRBV5-4
CASSPRQGRTEAFF
TGTGCCAGCAGCCCGCGACAGGGGCGGACTGAAGCTTTCTTT
>TRBJ2-1|.|TRBD2|TRBV9
CASSVSGSAYNEQFF
TGTGCCAGCAGCGTTAGCGGGAGTGCCTACAATGAGCAGTTCTTC
>TRBJ2-3|.|TRBD2|TRBV5-1
CATSGMGLARGDTQYF
TGCGCCACCTCTGGGATGGGACTAGCGAGAGGGGATACGCAGTATTTT
>TRBJ1-1|.|TRBD1|TRBV9
CASSVDRDTEAFF
TGTGCCAGCAGCGTCGACAGGGACACTGAAGCTTTCTTT
>TRBJ2-7|.|.|TRBV29-1
CSVAGDGYEQYF
TGCAGCGTTGCAGGTGATGGATACGAGCAGTACTTC
>TRBJ2-5|.|TRBD1|TRBV4-2
CASSQEGGSTGAEGTQYF
TGTGCCAGCAGCCAAGAAGGGGGGTCGACAGGGGCTGAGGGGACCCAGTACTTC
>TRBJ2-3|.|.|TRBV7-9
CASSPHQRVTTDTQYF
TGTGCCAGCAGCCCTCACCAGCGGGTTACGACGGATACGCAGTATTTT
>TRBJ1-3|once|.|TRBV25-1
CASSWAAGSGNTIYF
TGTGCCAGCAGTTGGGCAGCCGGATCTGGAAACACCATATATTTT
>TRBJ1-2|many|TRBD1|TRBV19
CATNKATGTGEGYTF
TGTGCCACTAACAAGGCGACCGGGACAGGGGAAGGCTACACCTTC
>TRBJ1-2|.|.|TRBV30
CAWNRDSIYGYTF
TGTGCCTGGAATCGGGACTCAATCTATGGCTACACCTTC
>TRBJ2-3|few|TRBD1|TRBV11-2
CASSWGTESTDTQYF
TGTGCCAGCAGCTGGGGGACAGAGAGCACAGATACGCAGTATTTT
>TRBJ1-1|.|.|TRBV4-1
CASSLREYMNTEAFF
TGCGCCAGCAGCCTCAGGGAATACATGAACACTGAAGCTTTCTTT
>TRBJ2-1|.|TRBD2|TRBV29-1
CSVEHLAGGPDEQFF
TGCAGCGTTGAACATCTAGCGGGAGGGCCGGATGAGCAGTTCTTC
>TRBJ2-7|.|TRBD1|TRBV5-1
CASSMGQGLRTYEQYF
TGCGCCAGCAGCATGGGACAGGGCCTGAGGACCTACGAGCAGTACTTC
>TRBJ1-1|.|TRBD1|TRBV5-4
CASSPGTGSYTEAFF
TGTGCCAGCAGCCCGGGGACAGGGAGTTACACTGAAGCTTTCTTT
>TRBJ2-6|once|TRBD2|TRBV5-4
CASRRGTSGNSGANVLTF
TGTGCCAGTCGCCGTGGGACTAGCGGCAATTCTGGGGCCAACGTCCTGACTTTC
>TRBJ2-5|.|TRBD1|TRBV19
CASSTTGGAETQYF
TGTGCCAGTAGTACGACAGGGGGCGCAGAGACCCAGTACTTC
>TRBJ1-4|.|.|TRBV15
CATSKRQPNGEKLFF
TGTGCCACCAGCAAAAGACAGCCGAATGGGGAAAAACTGTTTTTT
>TRBJ2-2|few|TRBD2|TRBV19
CATQTSGAGELFF
TGTGCCACCCAGACTAGCGGGGCCGGGGAGCTGTTTTTT
>TRBJ2-3|.|TRBD1|TRBV6-5
CASSYSGTGIDTQYF
TGTGCCAGCAGTTACTCCGGGACAGGGATAGATACGCAGTATTTT
>TRBJ1-3|.|TRBD1|TRBV18
CASSPARQGGDTIYF
TGTGCCAGCTCACCCGCCCGACAGGGGGGGGACACCATATATTTT
>TRBJ2-3|.|.|TRBV7-2
CASSPYHDIAASDTQYF
TGTGCCAGCAGCCCCTACCACGATATAGCGGCCTCAGATACGCAGTATTTT
>TRBJ2-2|once|TRBD1|TRBV6-1
CASWDRGTTGELFF
TGTGCCAGCTGGGACAGGGGGACCACCGGGGAGCTGTTTTTT
>TRBJ2-7|.|TRBD2|TRBV14
CASSQDWLAGIDEQYF
TGTGCCAGCAGCCAAGATTGGCTAGCGGGAATCGACGAGCAGTACTTC
>TRBJ1-2|.|.|TRBV27
CASRRLGSYGYTF
TGTGCCAGCCGACGGCTGGGGAGCTATGGCTACACCTTC
>TRBJ2-3|.|.|TRBV6-5
CASSPAEISTDTQYF
TGTGCCAGCAGCCCAGCGGAAATTAGCACAGATACGCAGTATTTT
>TRBJ2-7|.|.|TRBV5-5
CASSLVKGPLYEQYF
TGTGCCAGCAGCTTGGTAAAGGGGCCGCTCTACGAGCAGTACTTC
>TRBJ1-4|once|.|TRBV5-5
CASSLATVNEKLFF
TGTGCCAGCAGCTTGGCGACAGTCAATGAAAAACTGTTTTTT
>TRBJ1-4|once|.|TRBV25-1
CASSEGQFRLFF
TGTGCCAGCAGTGAAGGACAGTTTCGCCTGTTTTTT
>TRBJ2-7|.|TRBD1|TRBV5-1
CASSLGQTGAVSYEQYF
TGCGCCAGCAGCTTGGGCCAAACAGGGGCCGTCTCCTACGAGCAGTACTTC
>TRBJ1-4|.|.|TRBV28
CASSFGHEKLFF
TGTGCCAGCAGTTTTGGACACGAAAAACTGTTTTTT
>TRBJ2-3|once|.|TRBV6-4
CASSDSRSWLTDTQYF
TGTGCCAGCAGTGACTCGAGATCGTGGTTAACAGATACGCAGTATTTT
>TRBJ1-3|.|.|TRBV19
CASSRTGHGNTIYF
TGTGCCAGTAGTCGAACAGGGCACGGCAACACCATATATTTT
>TRBJ2-7|once|TRBD1|TRBV4-2
CASSHAPTGVVVQEQYF
TGTGCCAGCAGCCACGCTCCTACAGGGGTGGTAGTACAAGAGCAGTACTTC